A selection of T cell receptor beta chains follows, all from one sample in a study of neurological immune-mediated disorders. TCRdb reprocessed the 5' RACE reads via MiXCR and lists one record per CDR3 protein. The sample comprises around 69,000 distinct CDR3 sequences, 3.4% of which are singletons, and about 4% rests with the top ten. Input material: PBMCs. The receptors shown here come from a man aged 40-49 years with multiple sclerosis. CDR3s include the opening cysteine and the closing phenylalanine or tryptophan. D genes are given only for firm matches. Rows give clone size only sometimes, using once, few, many, or a class for an expanded clone.

D gene | clone size | J gene | V gene | CDR3 protein | CDR3 DNA
TRBD1 | many | TRBJ2-3 | TRBV5-6 | CASSSLWDRSTDTQYF | TGTGCCAGCAGCTCCCTATGGGACAGGAGTACAGATACGCAGTATTTT
NA | many | TRBJ2-5 | TRBV11-2 | CASSLNRGSAEETQYF | TGTGCCAGCAGCTTAAATAGGGGAAGCGCTGAAGAGACCCAGTACTTC
NA | many | TRBJ1-4 | TRBV20-1 | CSAREIGYATNEKLFF | TGCAGTGCTAGAGAGATTGGGTACGCAACTAATGAAAAACTGTTTTTT
TRBD2 | many | TRBJ2-1 | TRBV7-9 | CASSMTSGPYNEQFF | TGTGCCAGCAGCATGACTAGCGGGCCTTACAATGAGCAGTTCTTC
TRBD1 | many | TRBJ1-5 | TRBV5-6 | CASSSRDRDQPQHF | TGTGCCAGCAGCTCCCGGGACAGGGATCAGCCCCAGCATTTT
NA | many | TRBJ2-7 | TRBV7-9 | CASRPSNNRYEQYF | TGTGCCAGCAGGCCAAGCAACAACCGCTACGAGCAGTACTTC
NA | many | TRBJ1-5 | TRBV20-1 | CSARRAAYNQPQHF | TGCAGTGCTAGACGTGCAGCGTACAATCAGCCCCAGCATTTT
NA | many | TRBJ2-5 | TRBV20-1 | CSALLGRRWQETQYF | TGCAGTGCCCTCCTTGGGCGGAGATGGCAAGAGACCCAGTACTTC
NA | many | TRBJ2-7 | TRBV20-1 | CSAVGPTKPYEQYF | TGCAGTGCTGTGGGACCGACTAAACCCTACGAGCAGTACTTC
NA | many | TRBJ1-2 | TRBV4-1 | CASSQDPGRTDGYTF | TGCGCCAGCAGCCAAGACCCAGGGAGGACAGATGGCTACACCTTC
NA | few | TRBJ1-1 | TRBV12-3/TRBV12-4 | CASGEVTEAFF | TGTGCCAGCGGCGAGGTCACTGAAGCTTTCTTT
NA | NA | TRBJ2-3 | TRBV2 | CASKSLPPADTQYF | TGTGCCAGCAAATCGCTTCCCCCGGCAGATACGCAGTATTTT
NA | many | TRBJ2-5 | TRBV20-1 | CSARQGQETQYF | TGCAGTGCTAGACAGGGTCAAGAGACCCAGTACTTC
TRBD2 | many | TRBJ2-3 | TRBV29-1 | CSVGRLAGQQNTQYF | TGCAGCGTTGGTCGGCTAGCGGGGCAGCAAAATACGCAGTATTTT
NA | many | TRBJ1-6 | TRBV15 | CATSRGELQRDSPLHF | TGTGCCACCAGCAGAGGAGAGCTGCAAAGGGATTCACCCCTCCACTTT
TRBD1 | many | TRBJ2-2 | TRBV7-8 | CASSSLWGGQGSTGELFF | TGTGCCAGCAGCTCGTTATGGGGGGGACAGGGGAGCACCGGGGAGCTGTTTTTT
NA | many | TRBJ1-1 | TRBV10-2 | CASSVSDTEAFF | TGCGCCAGCAGTGTTTCGGACACTGAAGCTTTCTTT
NA | many | TRBJ2-7 | TRBV7-6 | CASSQGGAYEQYF | TGTGCCAGCAGCCAAGGGGGGGCCTACGAGCAGTACTTC
NA | many | TRBJ1-2 | TRBV9 | CASSSPTREPGYTF | TGTGCCAGCAGCTCCCCAACCCGAGAACCTGGCTACACCTTC
NA | many | TRBJ2-5 | TRBV5-1 | CASSPQTDQETQYF | TGCGCCAGCAGCCCGCAGACAGACCAAGAGACCCAGTACTTC
TRBD2 | many | TRBJ2-3 | TRBV5-1 | CASSLEASGRALTDTQYF | TGCGCCAGCAGCTTGGAGGCTAGCGGGAGGGCCCTGACAGATACGCAGTATTTT
NA | NA | TRBJ2-7 | TRBV20-1 | CSASKAGSNSYEQYF | TGCAGTGCTAGTAAGGCGGGGTCCAACTCCTACGAGCAGTACTTC
NA | many | TRBJ2-3 | TRBV7-8 | CASSLDSRGDTQYF | TGTGCCAGCAGCTTAGATAGCCGCGGTGATACGCAGTATTTT
NA | many | TRBJ2-7 | TRBV20-1 | CSAIGGGGYSYEQYF | TGCAGTGCGATAGGGGGTGGAGGGTATTCCTACGAGCAGTACTTC
TRBD1 | many | TRBJ1-4 | TRBV5-1 | CASSTQGALNEKLFF | TGCGCCAGCAGCACCCAGGGGGCCCTAAATGAAAAACTGTTTTTT
TRBD2 | few | TRBJ2-5 | TRBV9 | CASSAGGGETQYF | TGTGCCAGCAGCGCGGGGGGTGGAGAGACCCAGTACTTC
TRBD2 | many | TRBJ2-1 | TRBV6-5 | CASSYSAGGFNEQFF | TGTGCCAGCAGTTACTCGGCGGGGGGGTTTAATGAGCAGTTCTTC
NA | many | TRBJ2-7 | TRBV3-1 | CASSRPGGPYEQYF | TGTGCCAGCAGCCGCCCAGGGGGGCCCTACGAGCAGTACTTC
TRBD1 | many | TRBJ1-5 | TRBV19 | CASSLDHRGRNQPQHF | TGTGCCAGTAGTCTAGATCACAGGGGGCGGAATCAGCCCCAGCATTTT
NA | many | TRBJ2-4 | TRBV12-3/TRBV12-4 | CAIGAPMDIQYF | TGTGCCATCGGGGCCCCGATGGACATTCAGTACTTC
TRBD1 | many | TRBJ1-1 | TRBV29-1 | CSVERQGLMNTEAFF | TGCAGCGTTGAAAGACAGGGACTTATGAACACTGAAGCTTTCTTT
NA | medium-sized | TRBJ1-1 | TRBV29-1 | CSVGSGENEAFF | TGCAGCGTTGGTTCGGGGGAAAATGAAGCTTTCTTT
NA | many | TRBJ2-3 | TRBV19 | CASSMTVSTDTQYF | TGTGCCAGTAGTATGACGGTTAGCACAGATACGCAGTATTTT
TRBD1 | many | TRBJ2-6 | TRBV9 | CASSVAWGGQGSNGANVLTF | TGTGCCAGCAGCGTAGCTTGGGGAGGACAGGGGTCTAATGGGGCCAACGTCCTGACTTTC
TRBD2 | many | TRBJ2-3 | TRBV20-1 | CSAGRLASTDTQYF | TGCAGTGCTGGTCGACTAGCGAGCACAGATACGCAGTATTTT
NA | many | TRBJ2-3 | TRBV5-1 | CASRRAKPTDTQYF | TGCGCCAGCCGAAGGGCCAAACCCACAGATACGCAGTATTTT
NA | many | TRBJ1-5 | TRBV7-8 | CASSFNSNQPQHF | TGTGCCAGCAGCTTTAATAGCAATCAGCCCCAGCATTTT
NA | many | TRBJ2-2 | TRBV10-2 | CASSQGSGELFF | TGCGCCAGTTCCCAGGGGTCGGGGGAGCTGTTTTTT
TRBD1 | many | TRBJ2-1 | TRBV7-8 | CASSLYQGAYEQFF | TGTGCCAGCAGCTTATACCAGGGGGCGTATGAGCAGTTCTTC
NA | many | TRBJ2-3 | TRBV24-1 | CATSDAVVADTQYF | TGTGCCACCAGTGATGCGGTCGTAGCAGATACGCAGTATTTT
NA | many | TRBJ1-4 | TRBV20-1 | CSARSPGAHNEKLFF | TGCAGTGCCAGATCCCCCGGGGCCCATAATGAAAAACTGTTTTTT
NA | many | TRBJ2-7 | TRBV20-1 | CSARGGGTYEQYF | TGCAGTGCTAGAGGTGGCGGAACCTACGAGCAGTACTTC
NA | many | TRBJ2-7 | TRBV21-1 | CASSPRESSYEQYF | TGTGCCAGCAGCCCCCGGGAGAGCTCCTACGAGCAGTACTTC
NA | NA | TRBJ1-5 | TRBV6-6 | CASREQGNQPQHF | TGTGCCAGCAGGGAACAGGGTAATCAGCCCCAGCATTTT
TRBD2 | many | TRBJ2-7 | TRBV20-1 | CSAKAGGSYEQYF | TGCAGTGCTAAAGCGGGGGGCTCCTACGAGCAGTACTTC
TRBD1 | many | TRBJ2-7 | TRBV10-1 | CASSEGVKGQGSYEQYF | TGCGCCAGCAGTGAAGGTGTTAAAGGACAGGGATCCTACGAGCAGTACTTC
TRBD2 | many | TRBJ2-1 | TRBV7-2 | CASSPTSGPYNEQFF | TGTGCCAGCAGCCCCACTAGCGGTCCTTACAATGAGCAGTTCTTC
NA | many | TRBJ2-3 | TRBV2 | CASSEGGPPGDTQYF | TGTGCCAGCAGTGAAGGGGGTCCACCCGGAGATACGCAGTATTTT
NA | many | TRBJ1-3 | TRBV27 | CASSSIPSPFLSGNTIYF | TGTGCCAGCAGTTCCATACCCTCCCCGTTTCTCTCTGGAAACACCATATATTTT
NA | many | TRBJ2-3 | TRBV5-5 | CASSFRQTLADTQYF | TGTGCCAGCAGCTTCAGACAGACGTTAGCAGATACGCAGTATTTT
NA | many | TRBJ2-1 | TRBV5-5 | CASSLALGGLHEQFF | TGTGCCAGCAGCTTGGCCTTGGGGGGCCTCCATGAGCAGTTCTTC
NA | many | TRBJ1-5 | TRBV20-1 | CSARDLRGNQPQHF | TGCAGTGCGCGGGACCTCCGTGGCAATCAGCCCCAGCATTTT